Below are 20 T cell receptor beta chains sequenced from a single sample in a study of cytomegalovirus exposure and HLA in healthy donors. Primers for the PCR totalled 60 Vbeta and 13 Jbeta. Profiling relied on immunoSEQ multiplex PCR, and the TCRdb table lists in-frame clones only, not all of them. Of fewer than 100,000 clones in the sample, roughly 8.2% are singletons; the top ten hold about 2.5%. The sample comprised PBMCs. Receptors were obtained from a man aged 50-59 years in good health and CMV-seronegative.

This rearrangement joins TRBV18 to TRBJ2-1; TRBD1 matches at 8 bases. V lost 3 bases, J lost 9 bases, and 10 bases stayed unmatched. The CDR3 length is 15 residues. Per germline, CDR1 KGHSH and CDR2 LQKENI. In DNA form, the CDR3 reads TGTGCCAGCTCACCGATCGGACAGGGTATTTCTGAGCAGTTCTTC. This codes for CASSPIGQGISEQFF. The full variable domain, with the rest looked up from reference TRBV18 and TRBJ2-1, is NAGVMQNPRHLVRRRGQEARLRCSPMKGHSHVYWYRQLPEEGLKFMVYLQKENIIDESGMPKERFSAEFPKEGPSILRIQQVVRGDSAAYFCASSPIGQGISEQFFGPGTRLTVL.

This clone was seen a few times. The gene calls are TRBV30 and TRBJ2-3; D is uncertain. The ends were cut back, 0 bases at V and 5 bases at J, with 3 bases in the middle. This CDR3 comprises 11 residues. Germline V CDR1 and CDR2: GTSNPN, SVGIG (reference sequence). CDR3 region: CAWSVGDTQYF. As DNA, the CDR3 is TGTGCCTGGAGTGTCGGAGATACGCAGTATTTT.

The V gene is TRBV5-1, the J gene TRBJ1-1; the D gene is possibly TRBD1 (5 bases). Germline V gene data show CDR1 as SGHRS and CDR2 as YFSETQ. Trimming took off 3 bases at V and 1 base at J, with 10 bases between the two ends. There are 14 residues in the CDR3. The DNA for the CDR3 is TGCGCCAGCAGCTACGGCGGGGGGAACACTGAAGCTTTCTTT. Encoded protein: CASSYGGGNTEAFF.

CDR3 amino acids: CASSMGQRYNQPQHF. Written as DNA, the CDR3 is TGTGCCAGCAGTATGGGACAGCGGTACAATCAGCCCCAGCATTTT. This rearrangement joins TRBV27 to TRBJ1-5; 7 bases are a match to TRBD1. The germline V gene encodes CDR1 MNHEY and CDR2 SMNVEV (reference sequence). Trimming removed 5 bases from V and 3 bases from J; junction bases left unmatched: 7. This CDR3 region has 15 residues.

This clone was detected only a few times. The chain links TRBV30 to TRBJ1-4; a weak D match, TRBD1 (5 bases). The CDR3 length is 14 residues. Germline assignment: CDR1 GTSNPN and CDR2 SVGIG (reference sequence). Trimming shortened V by 0 bases and J by 0 bases, and 5 bases separated the two germline ends. CDR3: CAWSVTATNEKLFF. DNA of the CDR3: TGTGCCTGGAGTGTGACAGCAACTAATGAAAAACTGTTTTTT. Filled out from reference TRBV30 and TRBJ1-4, the complete variable domain reads SQTIHQWPATLVQPVGSPLSLECTVEGTSNPNLYWYRQAAGRGLQLLFYSVGIGQISSEVPQNLSASRPQDRQFILSSKKLLLSDSGFYLCAWSVTATNEKLFFGSGTQLSVL.

This clone was seen a few times. The chain combines TRBV7-8 with TRBJ2-2, with a tentative D call TRBD1 (6 bases). The CDR3 is 14 residues long. Between the trimmed V and J ends, which lost 7 bases and 6 bases, there was a span of 15 bases. Germline V gene lookup returns CDR1 SGHVS and CDR2 FQNEAQ. CDR3 loop: CASTRGEGAGELFF. The CDR3 DNA reads TGTGCCAGCACCAGGGGCGAGGGGGCCGGGGAGCTGTTTTTT. The variable domain in full, with the rest retrieved from reference TRBV7-8 and TRBJ2-2, is GAGVSQSPRYKVAKRGQDVALRCDPISGHVSLFWYQQALGQGPEFLTYFQNEAQLDKSGLPSDRFFAERPEGSVSTLKIQRTQQEDSAVYLCASTRGEGAGELFFGEGSRLTVL.

The chain carries TRBV7-9 and TRBJ1-1, with D possibly TRBD1 on 6 matching bases. Trimming cost V 5 bases and J 1 base, with 17 bases left between them. CDR3 size: 16 residues. The germline gives CDR1 SEHNR, CDR2 FQNEAQ (reference sequence). The CDR3 DNA is TGTGCCAGCAGCACTGCTGGGGGCTCCAAGAACACTGAAGCTTTCTTT. Residues: CASSTAGGSKNTEAFF. The whole variable domain, filled in from reference TRBV7-9 and TRBJ1-1, reads DTGVSQNPRHKITKRGQNVTFRCDPISEHNRLYWYRQTLGQGPEFLTYFQNEAQLEKSRLLSDRFSAERPKGSFSTLEIQRTEQGDSAMYLCASSTAGGSKNTEAFFGQGTRLTVV.

This clone was counted a few times. The chain links TRBV7-9 to TRBJ2-3; 11 positions match TRBD2. Germline V gene data show CDR1 as SEHNR and CDR2 as FQNEAQ (reference sequence). After removal of 5 bases from V and 3 bases from J, the junction contained 4 bases not matched to a gene. There are 15 residues in the CDR3. The CDR3 coding sequence is TGTGCCAGCAGCCTCTCTAGCGGGGGGACAGATACGCAGTATTTT. Its protein product is CASSLSSGGTDTQYF.

This clone was seen only a few times. The V call is TRBV29-1, the J call TRBJ2-1; TRBD2 matches at 16 bases. Germline-derived CDR1 and CDR2 are SQVTM and ANQGSEA. CDR3 length equals 15 residues. J gave up 5 bases and V 7 bases, and 5 bases lay outside the gene matches. CDR3 sequence: CSAVGLAGGDNEQFF. CDR3 nucleotide sequence: TGCAGCGCCGTGGGACTAGCGGGAGGGGACAATGAGCAGTTCTTC.

This chain connects TRBV5-5 to TRBJ1-1; no reliable D call. V lost 4 bases, J lost 0 bases, and 7 bases lay in between. CDR1 and CDR2 from the germline V gene are SGHKS and YYEKEE (reference sequence). The CDR3 sequence is 13 residues long. This CDR3 is CASSTGLNTEAFF. The CDR3 DNA follows: TGTGCCAGCAGCACCGGTTTGAACACTGAAGCTTTCTTT.

The V gene is TRBV7-3, the J gene TRBJ1-1; 8 bases match TRBD1. The CDR3 runs 17 residues. Looked up from germline, CDR1 is SGHTA and CDR2 is FQGTGA. Trimming cost V 4 bases and J 2 bases; bases outside gene matches: 12. The CDR3 loop is CASSSTPRTGINTEAFF. In DNA form, the CDR3 reads TGTGCCAGCAGCTCCACCCCACGGACAGGGATTAACACTGAAGCTTTCTTT.

This clone appeared a few times. This chain connects TRBV21-1 to TRBJ1-2; the DNA was not compared with TRBD1, the D call given in the table. TRBV21-1 is assigned pseudogene status. The CDR3 spans 15 residues. The CDR3 sequence: CASSKRRQASYGYTF. The CDR3 coding sequence is TGTGCCAGCAGCAAAAGAAGGCAGGCTTCTTATGGCTACACCTTC.

The chain couples TRBV2 to TRBJ2-2, with D possibly being TRBD2 (5 bases). The CDR3 runs to 14 residues. Germline V lookup: CDR1 SNHLY, CDR2 FYNNEI. Trimming took 10 bases from V and 6 from J, leaving 18 bases between them. The DNA for the CDR3 is TGTGCCACTTCTCTGCTTAGCGTGGCCGGGGAGCTGTTTTTT. It is translated as CATSLLSVAGELFF.

The chain joins TRBV6-6 to TRBJ1-5; the D is unclear. Germline V CDR1 and CDR2: MNHNY, SVGAGI (reference sequence). Between the trimmed V and J ends, which lost 7 bases and 1 base, there was a span of 8 bases. This CDR3 is 13 amino acids long. The CDR3, as DNA: TGTGCCAGCAAGCAATTAAGCAATCAGCCCCAGCATTTT. Amino acid sequence: CASKQLSNQPQHF.

The chain joins TRBV9 to TRBJ1-1; 9 bases match TRBD1. The V and J ends lost 3 bases and 5 bases, in that order; junction bases with no gene match: 2. CDR3 length: 13 amino acids. CDR1 and CDR2 (germline): SGDLS, YYNGEE. The CDR3 reads CASSATGGTEAFF. DNA of the CDR3: TGTGCCAGCAGCGCGACAGGGGGGACTGAAGCTTTCTTT. Combining the CDR3 with reference TRBV9 and TRBJ1-1 gives the whole variable domain DSGVTQTPKHLITATGQRVTLRCSPRSGDLSVYWYQQSLDQGLQFLIQYYNGEERAKGNILERFSAQQFPDLHSELNLSSLELGDSALYFCASSATGGTEAFFGQGTRLTVV.

This clone occurred once. The chain links TRBV7-2 to TRBJ2-5, with D perhaps matching TRBD2 (5 bases). This CDR3 is 14 amino acids long. Germline CDR1 is SGHTA and CDR2 is FQGNSA. Trimming took off 4 bases at V and 5 bases at J, with 14 bases between the two ends. The CDR3 bases are TGTGCCAGCAGCTCCCCCCCTCGGAGGGAGACCCAGTACTTC. This gives the protein CASSSPPRRETQYF.

V usage is TRBV2 and J usage is TRBJ1-4; D is unclear. CDR3 length: 14 residues. Trimming shortened V by 4 bases and J by 3 bases, and 9 bases separated the two germline ends. Per germline, CDR1 SNHLY and CDR2 FYNNEI. The CDR3 protein is CASSVRGANEKLFF. In DNA, the CDR3 is TGTGCCAGCAGTGTACGGGGAGCTAATGAAAAACTGTTTTTT. The complete variable domain, with remaining parts taken from reference TRBV2 and TRBJ1-4, reads EPEVTQTPSHQVTQMGQEVILRCVPISNHLYFYWYRQILGQKVEFLVSFYNNEISEKSEIFDDQFSVERPDGSNFTLKIRSTKLEDSAMYFCASSVRGANEKLFFGSGTQLSVL.

The V gene is TRBV29-1, the J gene TRBJ1-1; D is ambiguous. V was shortened by 8 bases and J by 4 bases, with 17 bases between the two germline ends. The CDR3 sequence is 13 residues long. Germline lookup yields CDR1 SQVTM and CDR2 ANQGSEA. CDR3 loop: CSPYSPLSTEAFF. The CDR3 region has the DNA TGCAGCCCCTATTCCCCTTTGAGCACTGAAGCTTTCTTT.

There are a few counts of this clone. This chain uses TRBV28 with TRBJ2-7, with D unresolved. V gave up 5 bases and J gave up 1 base, with 6 bases separating them. CDR3 length: 12 amino acids. Per the germline V gene, CDR1 is MDHEN and CDR2 is SYDVKM. The CDR3: CASSPPSYEQYF. Here the CDR3 DNA reads TGTGCCAGCAGTCCCCCGTCCTACGAGCAGTACTTC. Full variable domain (remainder filled in from reference TRBV28 and TRBJ2-7): DVKVTQSSRYLVKRTGEKVFLECVQDMDHENMFWYRQDPGLGLRLIYFSYDVKMKEKGDIPEGYSVSREKKERFSLILESASTNQTSMYLCASSPPSYEQYFGPGTRLTVT.

The table lists this clone with a few counts. The chain has TRBV5-1 and TRBJ2-1; D call uncertain. Looked up from germline, CDR1 is SGHRS and CDR2 is YFSETQ. This CDR3 comprises 15 residues. V was shortened by 0 bases and J by 0 bases, with 7 bases between the two germline ends. The CDR3 DNA follows: TGCGCCAGCAGCTTGGTACCCGGCTCCTACAATGAGCAGTTCTTC. This codes for CASSLVPGSYNEQFF.